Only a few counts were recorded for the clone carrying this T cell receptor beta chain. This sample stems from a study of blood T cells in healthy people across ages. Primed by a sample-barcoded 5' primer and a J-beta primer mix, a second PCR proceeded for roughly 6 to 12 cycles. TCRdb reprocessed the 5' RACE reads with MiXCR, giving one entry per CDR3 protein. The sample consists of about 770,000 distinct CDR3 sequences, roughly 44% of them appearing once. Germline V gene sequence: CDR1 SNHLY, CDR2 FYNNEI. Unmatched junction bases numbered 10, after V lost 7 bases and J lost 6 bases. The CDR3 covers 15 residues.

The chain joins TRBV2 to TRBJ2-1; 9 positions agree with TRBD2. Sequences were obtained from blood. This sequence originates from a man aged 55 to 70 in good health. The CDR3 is CASTSSGLALNEQFF. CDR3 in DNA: TGTGCCAGCACATCGTCGGGACTAGCACTCAATGAGCAGTTCTTC.